The 9 T cell receptor beta chains below all came from one sample that was sequenced in a study of cytomegalovirus exposure and HLA in healthy donors. Vbeta (60) and Jbeta (13) primers were used in the PCR. Only in-frame clones appear in the TCRdb table, and some are missing; sequencing was by immunoSEQ multiplex PCR. In the table there are about 140,000 clones, about four fifths of which are singletons. The sequenced material came from PBMCs. The receptors come from a male donor in good health and CMV-seropositive.

The J gene is TRBJ2-7, the V gene TRBV7-9, with 7 bases that match TRBD2. The CDR3 extends over 13 amino acids. The germline V gene encodes CDR1 SEHNR and CDR2 FQNEAQ (reference sequence). The junction had 8 bases not matched to a gene; V was cut back by 5 bases and J by 7 bases. The CDR3: CASSGSPSGEQYF. DNA for the CDR3: TGTGCCAGCAGCGGAAGCCCTAGCGGAGAGCAGTACTTC.

The rearrangement joins TRBV27 to TRBJ2-5, with 9 nucleotides matching TRBD1. The J call could be wrong; TRBJ2-7 is a better fit for the DNA end. Germline-derived CDR1 and CDR2 are MNHEY and SMNVEV (reference sequence). CDR3 size: 14 residues. CDR3 loop: CASSKGTGPYEQYF. CDR3 sequence (DNA): TGTGCCAGCAGTAAGGGGACAGGGCCCTACGAGCAGTACTTC.

This rearrangement joins TRBV18 to TRBJ2-2, with 8 nucleotides matching TRBD2. V gave up 2 bases and J gave up 4 bases; unmatched junction bases: 6. The CDR3 totals 16 residues. CDR1 is KGHSH and CDR2 is LQKENI in the germline V gene. Here the CDR3 DNA reads TGTGCCAGCTCACCATCTGGCGGGGGGCGCACCGGGGAGCTGTTTTTT. Protein: CASSPSGGGRTGELFF.

The chain combines TRBV29-1 with TRBJ2-4, with TRBD1 as a possible D gene (5 bases). The ends were cut back, 6 bases at V and 1 base at J, with 10 bases in the middle. The germline gives CDR1 SQVTM, CDR2 ANQGSEA. There are 13 residues in the CDR3. For the CDR3, the DNA is TGCAGCGTCTTAGGGGCGGCCAAAAACATTCAGTACTTC. This codes for CSVLGAAKNIQYF.

The chain employs TRBV6-5 and TRBJ2-5, with 9 bases identical to TRBD2. This CDR3 region has 15 residues. CDR1 is MNHEY and CDR2 is SVGAGI in the germline V gene. After removal of 6 bases from V and 7 bases from J, the junction contained 12 bases not matched to a gene. The CDR3 loop reads CASSLVAGGMVTQYF. The CDR3 DNA reads as TGTGCCAGCAGCCTCGTGGCGGGAGGGATGGTGACCCAGTACTTC.

The rearrangement uses TRBV6-1 and TRBJ1-1; the D gene is possibly TRBD1 (5 bases). V was shortened by 7 bases and J by 5 bases, with 11 bases between the two germline ends. CDR3 length equals 12 residues. From germline, CDR1 is MNHNS and CDR2 SASEGT. Written as DNA, the CDR3 is TGTGCCAGCACCAAGGGGTGGACTGAAGCTTTCTTT. Translation: CASTKGWTEAFF.

V gene TRBV6-5 combines with J gene TRBJ2-2; TRBD1 might be the D (6 bases). The germline V gene encodes CDR1 MNHEY and CDR2 SVGAGI. This CDR3 spans 15 amino acids. V shed 1 base and J shed 5 bases, with 11 bases lying between them. The DNA of the CDR3 is TGTGCCAGCAGTTACTTAAGGACAGTTACCGGGGAGCTGTTTTTT. Encoded protein: CASSYLRTVTGELFF.

V is TRBV28 and J is TRBJ1-2, with TRBD1 matching over 7 bases. CDR3 size: 14 residues. Unmatched junction bases numbered 4, after V lost 2 bases and J lost 4 bases. Germline V gene lookup returns CDR1 MDHEN and CDR2 SYDVKM. The CDR3 protein is CASSLGGTAYGYTF. CDR3 coding DNA: TGTGCCAGCAGTTTAGGGGGGACAGCCTATGGCTACACCTTC.

V gene TRBV19 combines with J gene TRBJ2-5, with a possible D match to TRBD2 (7 bases). Germline V lookup: CDR1 LNHDA, CDR2 SQIVND (reference sequence). The V and J ends lost 3 bases and 5 bases respectively, with 16 bases between them. The CDR3 spans 15 residues. DNA of the CDR3: TGTGCCAGTAGTATTCAACGGGGGGCGGGTGAGACCCAGTACTTC. Its translation: CASSIQRGAGETQYF.